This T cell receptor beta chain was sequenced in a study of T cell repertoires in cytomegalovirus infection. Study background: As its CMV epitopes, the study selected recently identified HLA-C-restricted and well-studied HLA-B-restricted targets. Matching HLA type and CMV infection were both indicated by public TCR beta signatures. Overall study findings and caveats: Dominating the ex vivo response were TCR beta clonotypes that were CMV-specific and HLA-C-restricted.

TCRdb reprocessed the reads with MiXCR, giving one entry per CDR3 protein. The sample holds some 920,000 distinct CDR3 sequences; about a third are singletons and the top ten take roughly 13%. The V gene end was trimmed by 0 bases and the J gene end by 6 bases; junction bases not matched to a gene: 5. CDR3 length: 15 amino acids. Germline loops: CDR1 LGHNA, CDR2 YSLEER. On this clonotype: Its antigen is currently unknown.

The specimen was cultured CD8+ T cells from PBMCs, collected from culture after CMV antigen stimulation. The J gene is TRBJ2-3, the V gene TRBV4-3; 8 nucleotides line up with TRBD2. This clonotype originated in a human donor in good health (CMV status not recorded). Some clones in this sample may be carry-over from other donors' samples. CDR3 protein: CASSQDVGLVDTQYF. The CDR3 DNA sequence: TGCGCCAGCAGCCAAGATGTGGGACTAGTGGATACGCAGTATTTT.